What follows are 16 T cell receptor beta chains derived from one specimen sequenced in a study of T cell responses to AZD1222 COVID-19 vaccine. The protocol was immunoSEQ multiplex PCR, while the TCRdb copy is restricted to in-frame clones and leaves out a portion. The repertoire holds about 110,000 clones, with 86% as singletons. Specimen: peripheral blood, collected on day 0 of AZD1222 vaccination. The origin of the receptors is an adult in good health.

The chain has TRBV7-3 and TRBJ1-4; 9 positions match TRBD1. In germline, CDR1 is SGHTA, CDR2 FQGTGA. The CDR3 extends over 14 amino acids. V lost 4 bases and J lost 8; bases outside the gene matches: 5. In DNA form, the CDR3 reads TGTGCCAGCAGCTACAGGGGGCGTCCCGAAAAACTGTTTTTT. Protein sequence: CASSYRGRPEKLFF.

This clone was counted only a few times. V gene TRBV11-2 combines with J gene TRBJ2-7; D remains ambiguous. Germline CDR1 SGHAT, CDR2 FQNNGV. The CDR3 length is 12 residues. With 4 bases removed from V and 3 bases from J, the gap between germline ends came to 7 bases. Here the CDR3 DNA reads TGTGCCAGCAGCTCGTGGGGCTACGAGCAGTACTTC. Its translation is CASSSWGYEQYF.

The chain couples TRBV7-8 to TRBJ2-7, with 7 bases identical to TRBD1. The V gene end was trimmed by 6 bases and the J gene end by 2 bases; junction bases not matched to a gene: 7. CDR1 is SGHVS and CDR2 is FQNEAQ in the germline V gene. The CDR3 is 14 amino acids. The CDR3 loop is CASSAVGQAYEQYF. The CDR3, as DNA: TGTGCCAGCAGTGCCGTTGGACAGGCCTACGAGCAGTACTTC.

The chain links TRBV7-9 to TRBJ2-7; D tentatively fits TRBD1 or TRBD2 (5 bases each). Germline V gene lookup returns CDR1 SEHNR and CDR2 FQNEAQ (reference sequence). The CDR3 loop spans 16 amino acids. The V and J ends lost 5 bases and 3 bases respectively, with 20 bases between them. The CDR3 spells CASSLPVGELSYEQYF. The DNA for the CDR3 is TGTGCCAGCAGCCTCCCCGTAGGGGAGCTGAGCTACGAGCAGTACTTC.

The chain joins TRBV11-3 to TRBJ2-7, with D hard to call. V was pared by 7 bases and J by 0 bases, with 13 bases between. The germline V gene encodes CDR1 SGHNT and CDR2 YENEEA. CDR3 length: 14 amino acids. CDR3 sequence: CASTPDTTSYEQYF. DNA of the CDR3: TGTGCCAGCACCCCAGACACCACCTCCTACGAGCAGTACTTC.

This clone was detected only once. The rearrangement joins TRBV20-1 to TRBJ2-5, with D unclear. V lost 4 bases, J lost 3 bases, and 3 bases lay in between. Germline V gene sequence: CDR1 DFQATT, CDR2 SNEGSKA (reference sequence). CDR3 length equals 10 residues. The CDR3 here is CSANKETQYF. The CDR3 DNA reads TGCAGTGCTAACAAAGAGACCCAGTACTTC.

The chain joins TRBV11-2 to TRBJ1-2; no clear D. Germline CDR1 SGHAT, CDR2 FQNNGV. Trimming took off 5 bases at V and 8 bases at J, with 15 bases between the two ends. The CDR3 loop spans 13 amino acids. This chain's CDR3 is CASSRSGLGGYTF. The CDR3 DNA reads TGTGCCAGCAGCCGCAGCGGGTTGGGGGGCTACACCTTC.

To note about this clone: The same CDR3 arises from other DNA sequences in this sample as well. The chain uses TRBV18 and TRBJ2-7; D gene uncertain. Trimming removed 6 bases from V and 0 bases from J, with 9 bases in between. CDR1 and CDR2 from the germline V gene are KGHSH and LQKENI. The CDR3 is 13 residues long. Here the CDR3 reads CASSPGASYEQYF. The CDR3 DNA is TGTGCCAGCTCCCCGGGCGCCTCCTACGAGCAGTACTTC.

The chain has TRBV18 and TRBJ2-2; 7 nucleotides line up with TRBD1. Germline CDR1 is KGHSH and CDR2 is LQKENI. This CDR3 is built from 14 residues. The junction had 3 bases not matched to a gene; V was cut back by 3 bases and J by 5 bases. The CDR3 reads CASSPQGDTGELFF. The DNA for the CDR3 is TGTGCCAGCTCACCGCAGGGGGATACCGGGGAGCTGTTTTTT.

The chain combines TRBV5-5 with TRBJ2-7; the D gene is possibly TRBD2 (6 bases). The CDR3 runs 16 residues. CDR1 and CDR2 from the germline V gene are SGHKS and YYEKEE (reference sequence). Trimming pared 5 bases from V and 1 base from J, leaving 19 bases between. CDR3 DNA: TGTGCCAGCAGGCCAGTCTTGGCGGGGAGTTCCTACGAGCAGTACTTC. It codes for CASRPVLAGSSYEQYF.

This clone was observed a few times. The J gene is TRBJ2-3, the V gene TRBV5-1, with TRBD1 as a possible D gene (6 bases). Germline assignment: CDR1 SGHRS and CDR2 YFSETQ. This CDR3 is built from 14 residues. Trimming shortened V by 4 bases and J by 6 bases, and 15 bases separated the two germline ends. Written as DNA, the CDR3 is TGCGCCAGCAGCAGGGGGACATACGGGGATACGCAGTATTTT. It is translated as CASSRGTYGDTQYF.

The CDR3 loop is CASNAPSTYQPQHF. CDR3 DNA: TGTGCCAGTAATGCTCCGAGTACTTATCAGCCCCAGCATTTT. The chain couples TRBV19 to TRBJ1-5; no reliable D call. The CDR3 runs 14 residues. Germline CDR1 reads LNHDA; CDR2 reads SQIVND (reference sequence). The V and J ends lost 7 bases and 5 bases respectively, with 15 bases between them.

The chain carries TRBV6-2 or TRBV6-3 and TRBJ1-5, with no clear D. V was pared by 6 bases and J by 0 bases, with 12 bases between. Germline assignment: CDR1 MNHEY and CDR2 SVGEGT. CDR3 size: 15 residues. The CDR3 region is CASSVGVNSNQPQHF. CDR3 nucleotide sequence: TGTGCCAGCAGCGTGGGAGTTAATAGCAATCAGCCCCAGCATTTT.

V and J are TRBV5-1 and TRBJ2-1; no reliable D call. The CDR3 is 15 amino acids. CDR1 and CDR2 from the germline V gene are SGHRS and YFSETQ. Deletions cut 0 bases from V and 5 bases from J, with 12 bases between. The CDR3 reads CASSLGQADNNEQFF. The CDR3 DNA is TGCGCCAGCAGCTTGGGGCAGGCGGATAACAATGAGCAGTTCTTC.

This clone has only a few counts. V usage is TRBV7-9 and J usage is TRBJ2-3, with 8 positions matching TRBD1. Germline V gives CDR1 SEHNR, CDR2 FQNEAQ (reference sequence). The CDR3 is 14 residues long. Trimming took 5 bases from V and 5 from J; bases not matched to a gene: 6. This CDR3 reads CASSLDRVEDTQYF. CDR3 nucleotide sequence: TGTGCCAGCAGCCTGGACAGGGTTGAAGATACGCAGTATTTT.

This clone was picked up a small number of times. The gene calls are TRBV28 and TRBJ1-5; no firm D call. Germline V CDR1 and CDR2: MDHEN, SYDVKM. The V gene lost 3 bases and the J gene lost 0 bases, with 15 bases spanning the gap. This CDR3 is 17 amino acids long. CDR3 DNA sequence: TGTGCCAGCAGTTTCCCTCGAGGCGTCTATAGCAATCAGCCCCAGCATTTT. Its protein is CASSFPRGVYSNQPQHF.